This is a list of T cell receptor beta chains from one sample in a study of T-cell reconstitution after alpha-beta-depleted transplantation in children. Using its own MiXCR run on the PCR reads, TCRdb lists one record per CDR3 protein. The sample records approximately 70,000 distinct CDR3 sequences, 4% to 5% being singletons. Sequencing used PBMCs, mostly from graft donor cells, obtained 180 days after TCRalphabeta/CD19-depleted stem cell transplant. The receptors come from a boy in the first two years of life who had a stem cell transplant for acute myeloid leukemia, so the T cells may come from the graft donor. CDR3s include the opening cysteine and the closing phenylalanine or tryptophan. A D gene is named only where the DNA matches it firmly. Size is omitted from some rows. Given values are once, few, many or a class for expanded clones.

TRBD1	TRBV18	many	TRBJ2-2	CASSFRDSYPNTGELFF	TGTGCCAGCTCATTCCGGGACAGTTATCCGAACACCGGGGAGCTGTTTTTT
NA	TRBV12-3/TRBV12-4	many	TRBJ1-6	CASSLRGPWALFYNSPLHF	TGTGCCAGCAGTTTAAGGGGCCCTTGGGCCCTCTTCTATAATTCACCCCTCCACTTT
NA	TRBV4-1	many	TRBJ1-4	CASSPGGVPNEKLFF	TGCGCCAGCAGCCCCGGAGGGGTGCCTAATGAAAAACTGTTTTTT
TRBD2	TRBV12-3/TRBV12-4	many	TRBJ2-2	CASSLAGGGTGELFF	TGTGCCAGCAGTCTAGCGGGGGGAGGAACCGGGGAGCTGTTTTTT
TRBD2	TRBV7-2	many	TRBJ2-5	CASTRSGGAETQYF	TGTGCCAGCACCCGTAGCGGGGGGGCTGAGACCCAGTACTTC
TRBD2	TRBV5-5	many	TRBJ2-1	CASSTIAGEYNEQFF	TGTGCCAGCAGCACCATAGCGGGGGAATACAATGAGCAGTTCTTC
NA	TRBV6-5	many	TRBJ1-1	CASSYSWHAATEAFF	TGTGCCAGCAGTTACTCTTGGCACGCAGCCACTGAAGCTTTCTTT
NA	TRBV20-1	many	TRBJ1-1	CSARGGGTEAFF	TGCAGTGCTAGAGGGGGAGGGACTGAAGCTTTCTTT
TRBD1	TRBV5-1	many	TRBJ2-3	CASSLRTGLRLDTQYF	TGCGCCAGCAGCTTGAGGACAGGGCTCCGCCTTGATACGCAGTATTTT
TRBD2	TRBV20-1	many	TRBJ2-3	CSAVSRGGFTDTQYF	TGCAGTGCAGTAAGCCGGGGGGGCTTCACAGATACGCAGTATTTT
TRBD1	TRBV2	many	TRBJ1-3	CASSEGGGYGNTIYF	TGTGCCAGCAGCGAGGGAGGGGGCTACGGAAACACCATATATTTT
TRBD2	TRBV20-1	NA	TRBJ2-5	CSAFLAGVQETQYF	TGCAGTGCTTTTCTAGCGGGTGTACAAGAGACCCAGTACTTC
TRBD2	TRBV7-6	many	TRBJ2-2	CASSLVAGGLTGELFF	TGTGCCAGCAGCTTAGTGGCGGGGGGCCTCACCGGGGAGCTGTTTTTT
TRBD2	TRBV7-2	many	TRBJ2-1	CASSIVLAGEQFF	TGTGCCAGCAGCATCGTGCTAGCGGGCGAGCAGTTCTTC
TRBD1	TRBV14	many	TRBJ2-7	CASSRYQGAFDEQYF	TGTGCCAGCAGCCGATATCAGGGGGCGTTCGACGAGCAGTACTTC
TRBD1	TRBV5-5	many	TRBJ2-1	CASSPGTGFDEQFF	TGTGCCAGCAGCCCCGGGACAGGGTTCGATGAGCAGTTCTTC
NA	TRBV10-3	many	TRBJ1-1	CAITEQWGATEAFF	TGTGCCATCACGGAGCAGTGGGGGGCGACTGAAGCTTTCTTT
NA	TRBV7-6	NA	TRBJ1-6	CASSPGPDLIHPLHF	TGTGCCAGCAGCCCAGGACCGGACCTAATTCACCCCCTCCACTTT
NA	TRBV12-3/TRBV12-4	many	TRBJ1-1	CASTFSTEAFF	TGTGCCAGCACCTTTTCGACTGAAGCTTTCTTT
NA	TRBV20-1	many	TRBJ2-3	CSARDQNTQYF	TGCAGTGCTAGAGATCAGAATACGCAGTATTTT
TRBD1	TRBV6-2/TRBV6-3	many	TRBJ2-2	CAIRQGYTGELFF	TGTGCCATTCGACAGGGGTACACCGGGGAGCTGTTTTTT
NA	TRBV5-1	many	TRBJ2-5	CASSLVLNRQETQYF	TGCGCCAGCAGCTTGGTCTTAAACCGCCAAGAGACCCAGTACTTC
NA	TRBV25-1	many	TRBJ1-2	CASSGRQGGYGYTF	TGTGCCAGCAGTGGCCGGCAGGGCGGTTATGGCTACACCTTC
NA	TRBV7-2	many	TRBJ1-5	CASSLAGDSPQHF	TGTGCCAGCAGCTTAGCGGGCGACAGTCCCCAGCATTTT
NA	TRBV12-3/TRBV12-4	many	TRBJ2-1	CASSPYRAQGTDEQFF	TGTGCCAGCAGTCCCTACAGGGCCCAGGGGACGGATGAGCAGTTCTTC
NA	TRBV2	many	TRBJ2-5	CASREGETQYF	TGTGCCAGCAGGGAAGGAGAGACCCAGTACTTC
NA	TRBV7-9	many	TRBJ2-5	CASSSSPRGTQYF	TGTGCCAGCAGCTCTAGCCCCCGGGGGACCCAGTACTTC
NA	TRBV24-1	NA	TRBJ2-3	CATRGAWGTDTQYF	TGTGCCACCAGGGGAGCCTGGGGCACAGATACGCAGTATTTT